The next 31 T cell receptor beta chains were all read from a single sample in a study of beta chain features in type 1 diabetes (dated by TCRdb to 2017 to 2018). The investigation overall reported the following: Type 1 diabetes patients showed a moderate but significant shortening of TCRB CDR3 length in all four CD4+ subsets.

These receptors lack a known antigen. Libraries were made using the immunoSEQ multiplex PCR assay. The entire amount of isolated RNA was reverse transcribed using the High Capacity cDNA Reverse Transcription Kit, so the sequenced TCRB transcripts were expressed ones. This is the immuneACCESS table as TCRdb keeps it, with only in-frame sequences that have V and J called. A part of the clones is gone; compared with another copy, unresolved V genes explain less than half, and the rest is unexplained. The sample includes around 250,000 clones, with 24% observed a single time. The ten largest clones capture about 0.012% of the sample. The sequencing input was naive CD4+ T cells from blood. Per the publication, the cell subset or site label means: true naive CD4+ T cells. These TCRs come from a woman between 25 and 40 years old with type 1 diabetes.

In the case of this clone: Different DNA sequences within this sample yield the same CDR3. V usage is TRBV29-1 and J usage is TRBJ1-5; D uncertain. The ends were cut back, 6 bases at V and 1 base at J, with 10 bases in the middle. The CDR3 is made up of 13 amino acids. Germline V gives CDR1 SQVTM, CDR2 ANQGSEA. CDR3 in amino acids: CSVRTGSNQPQHF. The CDR3 nucleotides read TGCAGCGTGAGGACGGGAAGCAATCAGCCCCAGCATTTT.

There are a few counts of this clone. This chain connects TRBV5-1 to TRBJ2-5; tentatively, D is TRBD1 (6 bases). CDR3 length: 13 amino acids. In germline, CDR1 is SGHRS, CDR2 YFSETQ. V was shortened by 0 bases and J by 5 bases, with 8 bases between the two germline ends. CDR3 coding DNA: TGCGCCAGCAGCTTGGCAGGGGCCGAGACCCAGTACTTC. Amino acids: CASSLAGAETQYF.

This chain uses TRBV28 with TRBJ2-1; TRBD2 aligns across 9 bases. The CDR3 is 13 amino acids. Unmatched junction bases numbered 3, after V lost 3 bases and J lost 9 bases. Germline V gene lookup returns CDR1 MDHEN and CDR2 SYDVKM. The CDR3 region has the DNA TGTGCCAGCAGTTTTGGGACTAGCCGTGAGCAGTTCTTC. Protein: CASSFGTSREQFF.

This clone occurred a few times. V gene TRBV7-9 combines with J gene TRBJ1-2; D unresolved. The CDR3 spans 14 residues. V was trimmed by 0 bases and J by 4 bases, leaving 9 bases between them. The germline V gene has CDR1 SEHNR and CDR2 FQNEAQ (reference sequence). This CDR3 reads CASSLASSLYGYTF. The DNA for the CDR3 is TGTGCCAGCAGCTTAGCGTCGTCCCTCTATGGCTACACCTTC.

This clone has a handful of counts. J is TRBJ1-2 and V is TRBV28; D unresolved. This CDR3 has 15 residues. CDR1 and CDR2 (germline): MDHEN, SYDVKM. Trimming removed 5 bases at V and 5 bases at J, with 18 bases between. The CDR3 here is CASSPPGQPGYGYTF. CDR3 bases: TGTGCCAGCAGTCCCCCCGGCCAACCGGGGTATGGCTACACCTTC.

The chain joins TRBV2 to TRBJ1-1; no reliable D call. CDR3 length: 11 amino acids. Germline-derived CDR1 and CDR2 are SNHLY and FYNNEI. V lost 6 bases, J lost 1 base, and 3 bases lay in between. The CDR3, as DNA: TGTGCCAGCAGGGCGAACACTGAAGCTTTCTTT. Protein product: CASRANTEAFF.

This clone was detected a few times. The genes are TRBV30 and TRBJ1-1, with D unresolved. CDR1 and CDR2 (germline): GTSNPN, SVGIG (reference sequence). V lost 1 base to trimming and J lost 1 base, with 10 bases between them. The CDR3 extends over 14 amino acids. CDR3 amino acids: CAWSADFGNTEAFF. DNA of the CDR3: TGTGCCTGGAGTGCCGACTTTGGGAACACTGAAGCTTTCTTT. Complete variable domain (other parts from reference TRBV30 and TRBJ1-1): SQTIHQWPATLVQPVGSPLSLECTVEGTSNPNLYWYRQAAGRGLQLLFYSVGIGQISSEVPQNLSASRPQDRQFILSSKKLLLSDSGFYLCAWSADFGNTEAFFGQGTRLTVV.

This clone turned up a few times. The chain couples TRBV6-5 to TRBJ2-2, with no clear D. Looked up from germline, CDR1 is MNHEY and CDR2 is SVGAGI. The ends were cut back, 2 bases at V and 3 bases at J, with 10 bases in the middle. The CDR3 is 15 amino acids. CDR3 nucleotides: TGTGCCAGCAGTTACGGGCAGCCAGACACCGGGGAGCTGTTTTTT. Translated: CASSYGQPDTGELFF.

The genes are TRBV19 and TRBJ1-1; D gene ambiguous. V dropped 3 bases and J dropped 8 bases, with 10 bases sitting between them. Germline V CDR1 and CDR2: LNHDA, SQIVND (reference sequence). This CDR3 contains 12 residues. The CDR3 loop reads CASSMGRREAFF. The CDR3 nucleotides read TGTGCCAGTAGTATGGGGAGACGGGAAGCTTTCTTT.

V is TRBV29-1 and J is TRBJ1-5; D perhaps matches TRBD1 (5 bases). V lost 5 bases and J 3 bases, leaving 11 bases between the germline ends. The CDR3 extends over 13 amino acids. Germline CDR1 and CDR2: SQVTM and ANQGSEA. This CDR3 reads CSVTFGHNQPQHF. For the CDR3, the DNA is TGCAGCGTTACTTTCGGACACAATCAGCCCCAGCATTTT.

The chain combines TRBV30 with TRBJ2-7; 8 bases fit TRBD1. Looked up from germline, CDR1 is GTSNPN and CDR2 is SVGIG (reference sequence). Trimming removed 7 bases from V and 1 base from J; junction bases left unmatched: 9. The CDR3 totals 14 residues. This CDR3 reads CALTWGQESYEQYF. Written as DNA, the CDR3 is TGTGCCTTAACGTGGGGACAGGAATCCTACGAGCAGTACTTC. The full variable domain, completed using reference TRBV30 and TRBJ2-7, is SQTIHQWPATLVQPVGSPLSLECTVEGTSNPNLYWYRQAAGRGLQLLFYSVGIGQISSEVPQNLSASRPQDRQFILSSKKLLLSDSGFYLCALTWGQESYEQYFGPGTRLTVT.

This clone has a handful of counts. The chain has TRBV11-2 and TRBJ2-7; perhaps TRBD2 as D (5 bases). CDR3 length: 12 residues. V was shortened by 5 bases and J by 6 bases, with 11 bases between the two germline ends. Germline loops: CDR1 SGHAT, CDR2 FQNNGV. In DNA, the CDR3 is TGTGCCAGCAGCCCTACTAGAGCCGAGCAGTACTTC. Translation gives CASSPTRAEQYF.

This chain joins TRBV28 and TRBJ2-7; 8 nucleotides align to TRBD2. Germline CDR1 MDHEN, CDR2 SYDVKM. The CDR3 is 15 residues long. Losses at the gene ends were 7 bases for V and 3 bases for J; bases not matched to a gene: 11. The DNA for the CDR3 is TGTGCCAGCATCCCCGCGGCTAGCGGGCACTACGAGCAGTACTTC. It translates to CASIPAASGHYEQYF.

This clone turned up a few times. This chain uses TRBV6-1 with TRBJ2-7, with TRBD1 identical over 8 bases. The CDR3 spans 13 residues. The ends lost 5 bases at V and 5 bases at J; junction bases unmatched: 5. Germline loops: CDR1 MNHNS, CDR2 SASEGT. In DNA, the CDR3 is TGTGCCAGCAGTAAGGACAGGGTGGACGAGCAGTACTTC. Protein product: CASSKDRVDEQYF.

V gene TRBV7-9 combines with J gene TRBJ2-6; D not certain. CDR1 SEHNR and CDR2 FQNEAQ come from the germline V gene (reference sequence). The V gene lost 5 bases and the J gene lost 4 bases, with 15 bases spanning the gap. The CDR3 contains 16 residues. CDR3 sequence reads: CASSRPVGPGANVLTF. The CDR3 DNA reads TGTGCCAGCAGCCGCCCGGTTGGGCCGGGGGCCAACGTCCTGACTTTC.

The chain links TRBV25-1 to TRBJ2-1, with 7 bases that match TRBD1. V lost 8 bases to trimming and J lost 2 bases; unmatched junction nucleotides: 6. Germline V gene data show CDR1 as MGHDK and CDR2 as SYGVNS. CDR3 size: 14 residues. In DNA form, the CDR3 reads TGTGCCAGCTCAGGGACAGTCGCCTACAATGAGCAGTTCTTC. It codes for CASSGTVAYNEQFF.

The chain uses TRBV30 and TRBJ1-4; no definite D call. Trimming removed 0 bases at V and 8 bases at J, with 10 bases between. The germline CDR1 and CDR2 sequences are GTSNPN and SVGIG (reference sequence). The CDR3 length is 13 residues. CDR3 coding DNA: TGTGCCTGGAGTGTACGTGGGAGGGAAAAACTGTTTTTT. This codes for CAWSVRGREKLFF.

The chain links TRBV29-1 to TRBJ1-4; D remains unclear. CDR3 size: 11 residues. The ends were cut back, 7 bases at V and 5 bases at J, with 8 bases in the middle. Germline loops: CDR1 SQVTM, CDR2 ANQGSEA. CDR3: CSGLLNEKLFF. The CDR3 DNA is TGCAGCGGGCTTCTGAATGAAAAACTGTTTTTT.

The V and J genes are TRBV30 and TRBJ2-5; 9 positions match TRBD1. The germline CDR1 and CDR2 sequences are GTSNPN and SVGIG (reference sequence). V shed 3 bases, J shed 5 bases, and the junction held 10 bases outside the gene matches. This CDR3 contains 15 residues. CDR3 DNA sequence: TGTGCCTGGAGCCCAGGGACAGGGAGGGTGGAGACCCAGTACTTC. Translation: CAWSPGTGRVETQYF.

The rearrangement joins TRBV4-2 to TRBJ2-5, with 8 bases matching TRBD1. Germline V lookup: CDR1 LGHNA, CDR2 YNFKEQ. The CDR3 runs to 15 residues. After removal of 2 bases from V and 3 bases from J, the junction contained 5 bases not matched to a gene. The CDR3 sequence: CASSQTSTGEETQYF. The CDR3, as DNA: TGTGCCAGCAGCCAAACTTCGACAGGGGAAGAGACCCAGTACTTC.

This clone has just a few counts. The CDR3 here is CATHQETGSNYGYTF. CDR3 nucleotide sequence: TGTGCCACCCATCAGGAGACAGGCTCTAACTATGGCTACACCTTC. The rearrangement links TRBV6-1 to TRBJ1-2, with a possible D match to TRBD1 (6 bases). Trimming removed 10 bases at V and 0 bases at J, with 18 bases between. This CDR3 spans 15 amino acids. In germline, CDR1 is MNHNS, CDR2 SASEGT.

This clone has only a few counts. CDR3 sequence reads: CASSVGMGTSHYEQYF. In nucleotides, the CDR3 is TGTGCCAGCAGCGTAGGAATGGGGACATCCCACTACGAGCAGTACTTC. The chain is built from TRBV9 and TRBJ2-7; perhaps TRBD1 as D (6 bases). The CDR3 consists of 16 residues. V dropped 0 bases and J dropped 3 bases, with 16 bases sitting between them. CDR1 SGDLS and CDR2 YYNGEE come from the germline V gene.

This clone was seen a handful of times. The chain has TRBV18 and TRBJ2-7; 7 bases match TRBD1. The V gene end was trimmed by 1 base and the J gene end by 5 bases; junction bases not matched to a gene: 5. The CDR3 runs to 14 residues. The V gene's germline CDR1 is KGHSH and CDR2 LQKENI. The CDR3 DNA follows: TGTGCCAGCTCACCACGGGACAGACAAAACGAGCAGTACTTC. It codes for CASSPRDRQNEQYF.

This chain connects TRBV18 to TRBJ2-3, with TRBD2 matching over 13 bases. The CDR3 has 18 residues. Germline loops: CDR1 KGHSH, CDR2 LQKENI. J gave up 0 bases and V 5 bases, and 8 bases lay outside the gene matches. CDR3 DNA: TGTGCCAGCTCATTAACCCCGGGACTAGCGGGGAGCACAGATACGCAGTATTTT. This encodes CASSLTPGLAGSTDTQYF.

The V and J genes are TRBV19 and TRBJ1-2; 7 positions agree with TRBD1. CDR3 length: 15 residues. Trimming took 5 bases from V and 5 from J; bases not matched to a gene: 11. The germline CDR1 and CDR2 sequences are LNHDA and SQIVND (reference sequence). This chain's CDR3 is CASSLPQGPTYGYTF. The CDR3 DNA sequence: TGTGCCAGTAGTCTCCCACAGGGGCCGACATATGGCTACACCTTC. Using reference TRBV19 and TRBJ1-2 for the parts outside the CDR3, the full variable domain is DGGITQSPKYLFRKEGQNVTLSCEQNLNHDAMYWYRQDPGQGLRLIYYSQIVNDFQKGDIAEGYSVSREKKESFPLTVTSAQKNPTAFYLCASSLPQGPTYGYTFGSGTRLTVV.

This sequence joins TRBV4-2 and TRBJ2-1, with 11 nucleotides matching TRBD2. Germline V gives CDR1 LGHNA, CDR2 YNFKEQ. The CDR3 sequence is 16 residues long. V trimming: 4 bases; J trimming: 10 bases; junction bases outside the gene matches: 12. DNA of the CDR3: TGTGCCAGCAGCCGCCTGACTAGCGGGATAGTACGGGAGCAGTTCTTC. Translating gives CASSRLTSGIVREQFF.

This chain uses TRBV4-1 with TRBJ2-2; 14 nucleotides agree with TRBD2. The CDR3 has 18 residues. Germline V gives CDR1 MGHRA, CDR2 YSYEKL. Trimming took 2 bases from V and 7 from J; bases not matched to a gene: 9. CDR3 protein: CASSQPTSGRAGGGELFF. Written as DNA, the CDR3 is TGCGCCAGCAGCCAACCGACTAGCGGGAGGGCCGGAGGCGGGGAGCTGTTTTTT.

This chain joins TRBV5-1 and TRBJ1-1; no clear D. The V end lost 0 bases, the J end lost 4 bases, and 10 bases lay between the germline ends. The CDR3 has 14 amino acids. CDR1 and CDR2 from the germline V gene are SGHRS and YFSETQ. The CDR3 DNA sequence: TGCGCCAGCAGCTTGGTGGGCCCTGGCACTGAAGCTTTCTTT. Protein: CASSLVGPGTEAFF.

This clone was picked up a small number of times. The chain uses TRBV29-1 and TRBJ2-7; weak D call: TRBD2 (6 bases). CDR1 is SQVTM, CDR2 ANQGSEA, per germline. V dropped 7 bases and J dropped 1 base, with 8 bases sitting between them. The CDR3 extends over 11 amino acids. The CDR3 coding sequence is TGCAGCGCGGGAGTTTCCTACGAGCAGTACTTC. Translating gives CSAGVSYEQYF.

This clone was observed once. This chain links TRBV9 with TRBJ1-2; D ambiguous. Looked up from germline, CDR1 is SGDLS and CDR2 is YYNGEE. The CDR3 spans 15 residues. V lost 0 bases to trimming and J lost 4 bases, with 13 bases between them. CDR3 amino acids: CASSVVERSGYGYTF. CDR3 nucleotides: TGTGCCAGCAGCGTAGTTGAGAGAAGCGGCTATGGCTACACCTTC.

A few counts support this clone. The J gene is TRBJ2-3, the V gene TRBV5-1, with 14 bases that match TRBD2. Germline CDR1 is SGHRS and CDR2 is YFSETQ. Trimming cost V 2 bases and J 2 bases; bases outside gene matches: 7. The CDR3 loop spans 18 amino acids. In DNA, the CDR3 is TGCGCCAGCAGCTTTATTGGACTAGCGGGAGGTAACACAGATACGCAGTATTTT. Amino acid sequence: CASSFIGLAGGNTDTQYF.